This T cell receptor (beta chain) was recorded in a study of regulatory T cells in long-lasting Graves disease. Many counts were recorded for this clonotype. Time point in this sample: newly diagnosed GD, antithyroid drugs for less than 3 months. PBMC-extracted RNA yielded the TCR library. Germline V gene sequence: CDR1 MDHEN, CDR2 SYDVKM. The CDR3 loop spans 12 amino acids. With 2 bases removed from V and 7 bases from J, the gap between germline ends came to 8 bases. Building of the TCR beta libraries involved iRepertoire HTBI primers and Arm-PCR of CDR3 regions. MiXCR was run by TCRdb on the multiplex PCR reads, yielding one entry per CDR3 protein. The sample yields 500,000 or so distinct CDR3 sequences, around 15% seen once. These data also featured in a second study, about T cells in Graves' hyperthyroidism and ophthalmopathy. From that paper: Across 18 months, stable Graves' hyperthyroidism was marked by no progression to ophthalmopathy. The study excluded patients with uncontrolled infection, other autoimmune disease, pregnancy or lactation. First-round RT-PCR of the TCR CDR3 relied on the HTBI primer set.

The rearrangement links TRBV28 to TRBJ1-2; D unclear. The TCR originated in a man in his forties or fifties with Graves disease. Sequenced here: peripheral blood mononuclear cells (PBMCs), sampled at new diagnosis, from a patient treated with antithyroid drugs. The CDR3, as DNA: TGTGCCAGCAGTTTAACGACTGGTGGCTACACCTTC. Translated: CASSLTTGGYTF.